The source of this T cell receptor beta chain is a study of identifying expanded T cells in peripheral blood (dated by TCRdb to 2018 to 2020). Some background on the complete study: Separate aliquots of the same genomic DNA pool were sequenced to produce technical replicates, and four replicates were compared in pairs.

Beyond this particular receptor, the publication reports: The authors expected that over much longer intervals, such as months to years, biological variance in healthy repertoires might increase even further. Variance in clone template counts between approximately two-week samples significantly increased with total template count across all healthy donors. The binomial model flagged about 1.1 differentially abundant clones between technical replicates but approximately 15 over around 2 weeks and roughly 19 over around four weeks. The beta-binomial model significantly reduced the number of clones called differentially abundant and the false-positive rate across all healthy-donor time intervals.

CDR1 LGHNA and CDR2 YSLEER are derived from the germline V gene. V is reduced by 0 bases and J by 0 bases, leaving a spacing of 11 bases between them. Reading from cysteine to phenylalanine, the CDR3 counts 16 amino acids. Only CDR3 DNA remains: 48 bases, in frame from the first base. The immunoSEQ Assay, which uses bias-controlled multiplex PCR amplification of genomic DNA, was used to profile TCRbeta CDR3 regions. The source study handled its data this way. To quantify the absolute abundance of each unique TCRbeta CDR3 region, the sequences were collapsed and filtered. Differential abundance was tested with two models: a binomial (Fisher-equivalent) model and a beta-binomial model that adds time-dependent variance fitted from healthy donors. Clones with fewer than 5 combined templates were excluded, and clones with Benjamini-Hochberg FDR below 0.01 were called differentially abundant. The form v = (b*log(k)+a)^2 was used to model beta-binomial variance as a function of total template count across the two samples. The immuneACCESS repertoire file appears here via TCRdb, limited to in-frame rearrangements. These files lack a portion of the clones; in checked studies, under half of the deficit traces to unresolved V genes, and the cause of the others is not known. Clonal size and the V and J genes are those of that table, whereas D and trimming came from the DNA. For this sample there are approximately 100,000 clones; around nine tenths appear just once. The ten largest clones capture about a sixth of the sample.

This clone was observed once. It has no known antigen specificity. No base quality information exists; no much larger clone differs at one position. No immune events, such as infections, were documented for the healthy donors during the collection period. Blood repertoires from healthy donors were used as a training cohort for calibrating time-dependent variance in a beta-binomial model of differential abundance of T-cell clones. The training cohort comprised roughly ten healthy donors, 3 female and 7 male. Donor ages ranged from 29 to 64 years, with an average of 43 years. Whole blood from each healthy donor was obtained from a commercial supplier and was collected at three time points around 2 weeks apart. For immunosequencing, genomic DNA was extracted from unsorted whole blood.

The sequence was obtained from a person aged 18 to 69 in good health. Recombination joined TRBV4-3 with TRBJ1-1; the D gene cannot be resolved reliably. Sequencing used blood. The DNA sequence reads TGCGCCAGCAGCCAAGACCTCGGACGGGTGAACACTGAAGCTTTCTTT. Its amino acids are CASSQDLGRVNTEAFF.